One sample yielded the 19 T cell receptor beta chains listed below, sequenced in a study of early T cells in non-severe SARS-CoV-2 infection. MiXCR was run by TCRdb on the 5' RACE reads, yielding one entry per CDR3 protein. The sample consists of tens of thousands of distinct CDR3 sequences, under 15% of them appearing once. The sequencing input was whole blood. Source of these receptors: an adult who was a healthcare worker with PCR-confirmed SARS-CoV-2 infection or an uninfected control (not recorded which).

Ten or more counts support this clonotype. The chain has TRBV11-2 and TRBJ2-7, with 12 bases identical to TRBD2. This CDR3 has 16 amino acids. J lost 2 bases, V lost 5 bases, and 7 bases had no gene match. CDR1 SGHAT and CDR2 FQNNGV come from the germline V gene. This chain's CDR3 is CASSQRTSGTPYEQYF. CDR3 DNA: TGTGCCAGCAGCCAGAGGACTAGCGGGACCCCCTACGAGCAGTACTTC.

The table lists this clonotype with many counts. The CDR3 nucleotides are TGCAGTGCCGATCCGGACAGCACAGATACGCAGTATTTT. As protein: CSADPDSTDTQYF. V and J are TRBV20-1 and TRBJ2-3; D unresolved. The CDR3 length is 13 residues. CDR1 is DFQATT and CDR2 is SNEGSKA in the germline V gene (reference sequence). Trimming cost V 6 bases and J 0 bases, with 10 bases left between them.

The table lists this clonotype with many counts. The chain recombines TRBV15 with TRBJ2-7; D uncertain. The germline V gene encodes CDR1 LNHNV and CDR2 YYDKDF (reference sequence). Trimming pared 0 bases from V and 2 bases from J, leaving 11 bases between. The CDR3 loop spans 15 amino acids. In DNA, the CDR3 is TGTGCCACCAGCAGAGATACCGGGTCTCCCTACGAGCAGTACTTC. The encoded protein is CATSRDTGSPYEQYF.

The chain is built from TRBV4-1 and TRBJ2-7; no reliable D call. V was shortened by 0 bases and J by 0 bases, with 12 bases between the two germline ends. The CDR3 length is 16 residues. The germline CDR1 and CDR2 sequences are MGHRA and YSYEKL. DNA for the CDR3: TGCGCCAGCAGCCAAGAATGGTCCTCGCCCTCCTACGAGCAGTACTTC. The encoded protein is CASSQEWSSPSYEQYF.

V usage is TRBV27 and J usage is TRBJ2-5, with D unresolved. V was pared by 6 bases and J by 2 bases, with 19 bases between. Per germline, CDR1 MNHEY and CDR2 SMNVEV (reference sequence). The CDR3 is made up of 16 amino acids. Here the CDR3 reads CASSEQVPSSQETQYF. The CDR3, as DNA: TGTGCCAGCAGCGAACAAGTCCCCTCAAGTCAAGAGACCCAGTACTTC.

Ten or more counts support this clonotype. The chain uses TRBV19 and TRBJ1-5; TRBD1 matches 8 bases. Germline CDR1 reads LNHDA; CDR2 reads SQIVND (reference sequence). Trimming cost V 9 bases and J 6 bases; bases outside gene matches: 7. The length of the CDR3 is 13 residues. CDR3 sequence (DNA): TGTGCCAGCGCGTCAGGGGGCGGTCAGCCCCAGCATTTT. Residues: CASASGGGQPQHF.

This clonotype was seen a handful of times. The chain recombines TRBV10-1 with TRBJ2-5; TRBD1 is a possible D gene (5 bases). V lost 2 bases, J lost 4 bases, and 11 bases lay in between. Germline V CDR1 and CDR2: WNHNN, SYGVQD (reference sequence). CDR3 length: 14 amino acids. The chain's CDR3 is CASSEGATGETQYF. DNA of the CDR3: TGCGCCAGCAGTGAGGGGGCCACCGGAGAGACCCAGTACTTC.

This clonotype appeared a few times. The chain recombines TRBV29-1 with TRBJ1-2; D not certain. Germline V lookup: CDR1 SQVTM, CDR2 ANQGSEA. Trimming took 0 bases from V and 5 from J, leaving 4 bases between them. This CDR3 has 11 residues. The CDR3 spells CSVEEAYGYTF. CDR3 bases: TGCAGCGTTGAAGAAGCGTATGGCTACACCTTC. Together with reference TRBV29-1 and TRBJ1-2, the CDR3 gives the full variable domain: SAVISQKPSRDICQRGTSLTIQCQVDSQVTMMFWYRQQPGQSLTLIATANQGSEATYESGFVIDKFPISRPNLTFSTLTVSNMSPEDSSIYLCSVEEAYGYTFGSGTRLTVV.

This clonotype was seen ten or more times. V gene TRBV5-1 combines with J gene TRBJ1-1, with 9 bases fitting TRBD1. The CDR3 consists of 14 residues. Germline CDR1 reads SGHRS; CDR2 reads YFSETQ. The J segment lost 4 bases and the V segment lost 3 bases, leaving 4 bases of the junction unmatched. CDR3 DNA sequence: TGCGCCAGCAGCTGGGACAGGGAGGGCACTGAAGCTTTCTTT. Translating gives CASSWDREGTEAFF.

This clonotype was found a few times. CDR3 coding DNA: TGTGCCAGCAGCCCCACCCGACTAGCGCCTCAAGAGACCCAGTACTTC. This codes for CASSPTRLAPQETQYF. The chain recombines TRBV3-2 with TRBJ2-5; the listed D gene, TRBD2, was not tested against the DNA. TRBV3-2 is described as a pseudogene. The CDR3 loop spans 16 amino acids.

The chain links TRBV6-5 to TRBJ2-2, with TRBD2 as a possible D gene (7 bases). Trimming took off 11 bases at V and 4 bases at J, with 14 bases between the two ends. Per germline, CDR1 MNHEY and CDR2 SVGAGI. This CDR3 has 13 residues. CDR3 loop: CAAGGPGTGELFF. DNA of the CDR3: TGTGCCGCCGGGGGGCCGGGCACCGGGGAGCTGTTTTTT.

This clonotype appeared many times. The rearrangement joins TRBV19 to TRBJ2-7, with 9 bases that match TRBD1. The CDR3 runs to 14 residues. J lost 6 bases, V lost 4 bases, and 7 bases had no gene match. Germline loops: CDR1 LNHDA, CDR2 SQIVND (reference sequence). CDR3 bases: TGTGCCAGTAGTACCCGGGACAGGGTGAGCGAGCAGTACTTC. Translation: CASSTRDRVSEQYF.

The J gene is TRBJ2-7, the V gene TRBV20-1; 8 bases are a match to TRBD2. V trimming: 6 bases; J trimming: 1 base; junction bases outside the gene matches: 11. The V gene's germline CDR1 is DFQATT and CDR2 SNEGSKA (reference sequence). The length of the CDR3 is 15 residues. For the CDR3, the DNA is TGCAGTGCCCTATCTATTGCGGGAGGATCCTACGAGCAGTACTTC. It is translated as CSALSIAGGSYEQYF.

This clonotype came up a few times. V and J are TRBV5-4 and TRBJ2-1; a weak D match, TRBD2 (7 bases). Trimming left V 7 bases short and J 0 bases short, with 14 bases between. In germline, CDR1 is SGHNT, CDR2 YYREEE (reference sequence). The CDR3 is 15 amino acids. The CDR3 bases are TGTGCCAGCGGAGGACGGGGGGCCTCCTACAATGAGCAGTTCTTC. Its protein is CASGGRGASYNEQFF.

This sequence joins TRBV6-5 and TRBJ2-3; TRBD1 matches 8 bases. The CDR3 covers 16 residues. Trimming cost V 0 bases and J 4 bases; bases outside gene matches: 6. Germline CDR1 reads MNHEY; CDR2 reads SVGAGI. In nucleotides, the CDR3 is TGTGCCAGCAGTTACTCGGTGACAGGGGTATCAGATACGCAGTATTTT. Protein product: CASSYSVTGVSDTQYF.

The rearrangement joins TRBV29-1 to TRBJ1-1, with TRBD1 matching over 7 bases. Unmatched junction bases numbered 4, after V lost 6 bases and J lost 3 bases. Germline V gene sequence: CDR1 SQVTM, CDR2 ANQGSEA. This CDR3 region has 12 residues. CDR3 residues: CSVATGYTEAFF. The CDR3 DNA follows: TGCAGCGTGGCGACAGGGTACACTGAAGCTTTCTTT.

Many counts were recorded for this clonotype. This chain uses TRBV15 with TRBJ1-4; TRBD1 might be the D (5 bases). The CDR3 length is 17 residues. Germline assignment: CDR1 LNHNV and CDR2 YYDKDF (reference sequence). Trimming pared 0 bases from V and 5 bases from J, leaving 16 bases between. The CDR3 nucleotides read TGTGCCACCAGCAGAGATACGGCGGGGGTTCGGAATGAAAAACTGTTTTTT. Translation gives CATSRDTAGVRNEKLFF.

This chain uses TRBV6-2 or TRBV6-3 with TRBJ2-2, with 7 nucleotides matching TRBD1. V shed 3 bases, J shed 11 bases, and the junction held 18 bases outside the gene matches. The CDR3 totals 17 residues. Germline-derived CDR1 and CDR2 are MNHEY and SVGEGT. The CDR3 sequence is CASSYPHPFDRETELFF. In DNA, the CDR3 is TGTGCCAGCAGTTATCCCCACCCGTTCGACAGGGAGACTGAGCTGTTTTTT.

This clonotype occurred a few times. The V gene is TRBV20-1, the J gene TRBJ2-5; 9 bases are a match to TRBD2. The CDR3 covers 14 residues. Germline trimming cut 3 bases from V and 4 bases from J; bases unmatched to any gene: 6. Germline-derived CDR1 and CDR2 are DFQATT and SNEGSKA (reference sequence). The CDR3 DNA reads TGCAGTGCTAGCGGGACTAGCCCAGGAGAGACCCAGTACTTC. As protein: CSASGTSPGETQYF.